This paragraph covers one T cell receptor beta chain sequence. What it recognizes is unknown. Just one base apart from a much larger clone, this may be a read error. Graves' hyperthyroidism was deemed stable given no ophthalmopathy progression within 18 months. Diagnoses were made from clinical symptoms, serum measures (thyroxine and TRAb), thyroid ultrasound and orbital computed tomography. With 2 bases clipped from V and 4 bases from J, the junction kept 12 bases outside the gene matches. From germline, CDR1 is MNHEY and CDR2 SMNVEV (reference sequence). This CDR3 has 18 residues. These data are taken from a study of T cells in Graves' hyperthyroidism and ophthalmopathy. General study points: From stable hyperthyroidism, ophthalmopathy was set apart by a 13 V-J model.

Amplification targeted TCR beta CDR3 regions from RNA transcripts. A first-round RT-PCR of the TCR CDR3 used the HTBI primer set. TCRdb reanalysed the multiplex PCR reads using MiXCR and keeps one entry per CDR3 protein. This sample has a few hundred thousand distinct CDR3 sequences; over 10% occur once, and the top ten carry about 9.1%. The receptor was derived from a woman under 30 with Graves' hyperthyroidism. This chain links TRBV27 with TRBJ2-1; 9 bases agree with TRBD2. Source material: blood. CDR3 sequence reads: CASSLRWLAGFLYNEQFF. In DNA form, the CDR3 reads TGTGCCAGCAGTTTAAGGTGGCTAGCGGGATTCTTGTACAATGAGCAGTTCTTC.